Following are 26 T cell receptor beta chains from one sample sequenced in a study of Ad26.COV2.S vaccination and SARS-CoV-2 variants. Treatment meaning: roughly 18 received Ad26.COV2.S at low or high dose, single or two shots; roughly five received placebo; per-sample allocation not given. On day 63 after the first injection, vaccine and placebo recipients gave samples. Data came from immunoSEQ multiplex PCR; TCRdb stores just in-frame clones and leaves some out. The data show 440,000 or so clones, approximately 90% seen once. The source material was peripheral blood, sampled in a trial of Ad26.COV2.S vaccine versus placebo. The receptors derive from a person between 18 and 65 years old who received the Ad26.COV2.S COVID-19 vaccine or a placebo.

The chain combines TRBV12-5 with TRBJ1-2, with D hard to call. Germline values: CDR1 LGHNT, CDR2 FRNRAP. Trimming removed 2 bases at V and 3 bases at J, with 7 bases between. The CDR3 has 13 residues. CDR3 protein: CASGLSSHYGYTF. The CDR3 coding sequence is TGTGCTAGTGGTTTGAGTTCCCACTATGGCTACACCTTC.

The chain is built from TRBV6-5 and TRBJ1-2, with 10 bases identical to TRBD1. Germline V gene data show CDR1 as MNHEY and CDR2 as SVGAGI. This CDR3 contains 14 residues. Unmatched junction bases numbered 7, after V lost 6 bases and J lost 6 bases. The CDR3 DNA reads TGTGCCAGCAGGCCGGGACAGGGGTATAATGGCTACACCTTC. Translated: CASRPGQGYNGYTF.

The CDR3 loop is CASRSWTGVCSSQRTGELFF. The CDR3 DNA reads TGTGCAAGTCGCTCGTGGACCGGGGTCTGTTCGTCGCAACGGACCGGGGAGCTGTTTTTT. The V and J genes are TRBV12-2 and TRBJ2-2; the table's D call of TRBD2 was not tested on the DNA. TRBV12-2 is annotated as a pseudogene. This CDR3 has 20 amino acids.

This chain uses TRBV7-9 with TRBJ2-3; 8 bases align to TRBD2. CDR1 SEHNR and CDR2 FQNEAQ come from the germline V gene (reference sequence). There are 15 residues in the CDR3. Trimming took 1 base from V and 4 from J; bases not matched to a gene: 4. The CDR3 spells CASSLVAGGSDTQYF. The CDR3 DNA is TGTGCCAGCAGCTTAGTGGCGGGGGGTTCAGATACGCAGTATTTT.

A word on this clone: Its ends do not fully match the called genes, so a read error is possible. The rearrangement uses TRBV7-7 and TRBJ2-2; 7 nucleotides match TRBD1. Germline values: CDR1 SSHAT, CDR2 FNYEAQ (reference sequence). The CDR3 runs 16 residues. CDR3 in amino acids: CASSFVSGGNTGELFF. Written as DNA, the CDR3 is TGTGCTAGCAGCTTCGTATCAGGGGGGAACACCGGGGAGCTGTTTTTT.

The chain combines TRBV3-1 (or the pseudogene TRBV3-2) with TRBJ1-2, with TRBD1 as a possible D gene (6 bases). The CDR3 runs to 18 residues. Germline CDR1 is LGHDT and CDR2 is YNNKEL (reference sequence). With 7 bases removed from V and 2 bases from J, the gap between germline ends came to 26 bases. CDR3 sequence (DNA): TGTGCCAGCAAACGGAGTGGCAGGGGAGGTAAGGGAAACTATGGCTACACCTTC. It encodes CASKRSGRGGKGNYGYTF.

The chain recombines TRBV19 with TRBJ1-2; D gene unclear. The CDR3 has 13 residues. Germline CDR1 and CDR2: LNHDA and SQIVND (reference sequence). V lost 3 bases, J lost 8 bases, and 13 bases lay in between. The CDR3 is CASSITAVRGYTF. As DNA, the CDR3 is TGTGCCAGTAGTATCACAGCTGTAAGGGGCTACACCTTC.

This sequence joins TRBV6-1 and TRBJ1-6; 9 nucleotides line up with TRBD1. V dropped 3 bases and J dropped 10; count of bases not matched to a gene: 13. The CDR3 has 17 amino acids. Germline assignment: CDR1 MNHNS and CDR2 SASEGT. Here the CDR3 DNA reads TGTGCCAGCAGTGATAGAACAGGGGGCGGGTTCCGCTCACCCCTCCACTTT. Protein product: CASSDRTGGGFRSPLHF.

The CDR3 protein is CASSPRTGRYEQYF. CDR3 bases: TGTGCCAGTAGTCCCCGGACAGGGAGATACGAGCAGTACTTC. The chain combines TRBV19 with TRBJ2-7; 8 nucleotides align to TRBD1. This CDR3 comprises 14 residues. Germline CDR1 is LNHDA and CDR2 is SQIVND (reference sequence). J was trimmed by 4 bases and V by 5 bases; bases with no gene match: 7. Full variable domain (rest looked up from reference TRBV19 and TRBJ2-7): DGGITQSPKYLFRKEGQNVTLSCEQNLNHDAMYWYRQDPGQGLRLIYYSQIVNDFQKGDIAEGYSVSREKKESFPLTVTSAQKNPTAFYLCASSPRTGRYEQYFGPGTRLTVT.

In DNA form, the CDR3 reads TGTGCCAGCAGCCGTCGCGGGGGAAGTAGAGATACGCAGTATTTT. It encodes CASSRRGGSRDTQYF. The chain employs TRBV3-1 (or the pseudogene TRBV3-2) and TRBJ2-3; 7 bases map to TRBD2. The CDR3 runs 15 residues. The trim removed 4 bases at V and 5 bases at J, leaving 9 bases unmatched. Germline CDR1 is LGHDT and CDR2 is YNNKEL (reference sequence).

V usage is TRBV7-2 and J usage is TRBJ1-1; D not certain. The CDR3 sequence is 14 residues long. Germline lookup yields CDR1 SGHTA and CDR2 FQGNSA. Trimming left V 0 bases short and J 7 bases short, with 12 bases between. The CDR3 loop is CASSLARGYGEAFF. The CDR3 nucleotides are TGTGCCAGCAGCTTAGCAAGAGGGTACGGTGAAGCTTTCTTT.

V usage is TRBV7-9 and J usage is TRBJ1-1, with 7 nucleotides matching TRBD1. Losses at the gene ends were 10 bases for V and 6 bases for J; bases not matched to a gene: 14. The length of the CDR3 is 14 residues. Germline V CDR1 and CDR2: SEHNR, FQNEAQ (reference sequence). The CDR3 coding sequence is TGTGCCACAAGCTCTAGACAGGGAGAGGCTGAAGCTTTCTTT. Its protein is CATSSRQGEAEAFF. The full variable domain, with the rest looked up from reference TRBV7-9 and TRBJ1-1, is DTGVSQNPRHKITKRGQNVTFRCDPISEHNRLYWYRQTLGQGPEFLTYFQNEAQLEKSRLLSDRFSAERPKGSFSTLEIQRTEQGDSAMYLCATSSRQGEAEAFFGQGTRLTVV.

The genes are TRBV19 and TRBJ2-2, with 7 bases identical to TRBD1. CDR3 length: 17 amino acids. The J segment lost 5 bases and the V segment lost 7 bases, leaving 16 bases of the junction unmatched. CDR1 is LNHDA, CDR2 SQIVND, per germline (reference sequence). The CDR3 spells CASTLGLTGAGTGELFF. The CDR3 region has the DNA TGTGCCAGTACCCTGGGGCTTACAGGGGCCGGGACCGGGGAGCTGTTTTTT.

The genes are TRBV6-5 and TRBJ2-7; no clear D gene. The CDR3 contains 11 residues. In germline, CDR1 is MNHEY, CDR2 SVGAGI. The V and J ends lost 6 bases and 4 bases respectively, with 7 bases between them. The CDR3 spells CASRSLYEQYF. CDR3 in DNA: TGTGCCAGCAGGTCCCTTTACGAGCAGTACTTC.

A few counts support this clone. V and J are TRBV5-4 and TRBJ2-7, with TRBD2 identical over 11 bases. The CDR3 length is 17 residues. V trimming: 1 base; J trimming: 2 bases; junction bases outside the gene matches: 8. Per the germline V gene, CDR1 is SGHNT and CDR2 is YYREEE (reference sequence). CDR3 DNA sequence: TGTGCCAGCAGCTTGACCCGACTAGCGGGGCTAACCTACGAGCAGTACTTC. Translated: CASSLTRLAGLTYEQYF.

The genes are TRBV4-3 and TRBJ2-1; unclear D gene. Trimming took 1 base from V and 7 from J, leaving 14 bases between them. The V gene's germline CDR1 is LGHNA and CDR2 YSLEER. The CDR3 contains 15 residues. Here the CDR3 DNA reads TGCGCCAGCAGCCAAGGAAAGGGTGTTCCAAATGAGCAGTTCTTC. Protein sequence: CASSQGKGVPNEQFF.

The chain has TRBV11-2 and TRBJ1-1; possible D gene TRBD1, 6 bases. Germline V gene sequence: CDR1 SGHAT, CDR2 FQNNGV. Trimming removed 2 bases from V and 2 bases from J, with 15 bases in between. The CDR3 extends over 16 amino acids. The CDR3 sequence: CASSLTWGQINTEAFF. Written as DNA, the CDR3 is TGTGCCAGCAGCTTAACCTGGGGGCAGATTAACACTGAAGCTTTCTTT.

The chain combines TRBV19 with TRBJ1-5; possible D gene TRBD1, 6 bases. The CDR3 runs 17 residues. CDR1 is LNHDA and CDR2 is SQIVND in the germline V gene (reference sequence). Trimming took off 7 bases at V and 7 bases at J, with 26 bases between the two ends. The CDR3 DNA follows: TGTGCCAGTAATCCCCGGCCCCGGAACAGGGCGGGACAGCCCCAGCATTTT. Protein sequence: CASNPRPRNRAGQPQHF.

The gene calls are TRBV7-9 and TRBJ2-3; D is possibly TRBD1 or TRBD2 (5 bases each). Germline V gene sequence: CDR1 SEHNR, CDR2 FQNEAQ (reference sequence). The CDR3 loop spans 18 amino acids. The ends were cut back, 2 bases at V and 1 base at J, with 19 bases in the middle. The CDR3 spells CASSLSPSSGGRTDTQYF. The CDR3 region has the DNA TGTGCCAGCAGCTTATCCCCCAGCAGTGGGGGACGCACAGATACGCAGTATTTT.

V usage is TRBV7-8 and J usage is TRBJ2-7, with 8 bases fitting TRBD1. The germline gives CDR1 SGHVS, CDR2 FQNEAQ. This CDR3 is 15 amino acids long. V trimming: 1 base; J trimming: 5 bases; junction bases outside the gene matches: 7. This chain's CDR3 is CASSLVAQGVHEQYF. Written as DNA, the CDR3 is TGTGCCAGCAGCTTAGTTGCACAGGGGGTCCACGAGCAGTACTTC.

This clone was counted a single time. The chain recombines TRBV5-1 with TRBJ1-1; 9 bases match TRBD1. V was clipped by 4 bases and J by 2 bases; unmatched bases: 3. From germline, CDR1 is SGHRS and CDR2 YFSETQ. The CDR3 has 14 residues. CDR3 DNA sequence: TGCGCCAGCAGCGATACAGGGGGCAACACTGAAGCTTTCTTT. It is translated as CASSDTGGNTEAFF.

The rearrangement links TRBV11-2 to TRBJ2-5; D may match TRBD1 or TRBD2 (5 bases each). CDR1 is SGHAT and CDR2 is FQNNGV in the germline V gene. This CDR3 is 14 amino acids long. V was cut by 3 bases and J by 1 base, with 9 bases left in between. DNA for the CDR3: TGTGCCAGCAGCTTCCGGGACCCCCAAGAGACCCAGTACTTC. Translating it yields CASSFRDPQETQYF. Using reference TRBV11-2 and TRBJ2-5 for the parts outside the CDR3, the full variable domain is EAGVAQSPRYKIIEKRQSVAFWCNPISGHATLYWYQQILGQGPKLLIQFQNNGVVDDSQLPKDRFSAERLKGVDSTLKIQPAKLEDSAVYLCASSFRDPQETQYFGPGTRLLVL.

This clone was observed a handful of times. In the same sample, other DNA sequences code for this CDR3. The DNA of the CDR3 is TGTGCCAGCAGCCAAGATAGGGGCGAGCAGTACTTC. The encoded protein is CASSQDRGEQYF. The J gene is TRBJ2-7, the V gene TRBV3-1 (or the pseudogene TRBV3-2); D possibly corresponds to TRBD1 (5 bases). The CDR3 has 12 amino acids. The V and J ends lost 0 bases and 6 bases respectively, with 6 bases between them. Germline V gene lookup returns CDR1 LGHDT and CDR2 YNNKEL (reference sequence).

This sequence joins TRBV4-2 and TRBJ2-1, with a weak D call TRBD1 (5 bases). V gave up 4 bases and J gave up 9 bases, with 19 bases separating them. The germline V gene has CDR1 LGHNA and CDR2 YNFKEQ. The CDR3 length is 15 residues. CDR3: CASSPRSTLRGEQFF. The CDR3 DNA reads TGTGCCAGCAGCCCCAGATCCACTCTTAGGGGTGAGCAGTTCTTC.

In this sample, this clone turned up once. This chain joins TRBV19 and TRBJ1-1; a possible D gene is TRBD1 (5 bases). There are 12 residues in the CDR3. In germline, CDR1 is LNHDA, CDR2 SQIVND (reference sequence). Trimming left V 3 bases short and J 7 bases short, with 9 bases between. CDR3 protein: CASSIGADEAFF. CDR3 sequence (DNA): TGTGCCAGTAGTATCGGGGCAGATGAAGCTTTCTTT. The whole variable domain, remainder taken from reference TRBV19 and TRBJ1-1, is DGGITQSPKYLFRKEGQNVTLSCEQNLNHDAMYWYRQDPGQGLRLIYYSQIVNDFQKGDIAEGYSVSREKKESFPLTVTSAQKNPTAFYLCASSIGADEAFFGQGTRLTVV.

V is TRBV3-1 (or the pseudogene TRBV3-2) and J is TRBJ2-5; TRBD2 matches 7 bases. This CDR3 has 16 amino acids. Unmatched junction bases numbered 8, after V lost 3 bases and J lost 1 base. Germline V gives CDR1 LGHDT, CDR2 YNNKEL (reference sequence). The CDR3 loop is CASSQSSGAGQETQYF. CDR3 nucleotide sequence: TGTGCCAGCAGCCAGTCAAGCGGGGCAGGCCAAGAGACCCAGTACTTC.